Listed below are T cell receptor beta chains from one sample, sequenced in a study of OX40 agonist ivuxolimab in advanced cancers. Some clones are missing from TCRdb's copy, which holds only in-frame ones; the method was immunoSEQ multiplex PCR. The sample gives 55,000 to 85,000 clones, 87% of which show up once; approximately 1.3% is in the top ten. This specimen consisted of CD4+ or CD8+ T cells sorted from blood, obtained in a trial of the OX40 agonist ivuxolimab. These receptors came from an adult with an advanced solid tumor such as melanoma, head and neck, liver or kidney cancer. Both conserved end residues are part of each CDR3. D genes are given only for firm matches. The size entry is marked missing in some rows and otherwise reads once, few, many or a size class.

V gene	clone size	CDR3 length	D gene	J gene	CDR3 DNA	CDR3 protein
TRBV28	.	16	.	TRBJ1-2	TGTGCCAGCAGTTTAGTTCCCACCAAAGCTGGCTATGGCTACACCTTC	CASSLVPTKAGYGYTF
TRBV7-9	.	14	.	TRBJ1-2	TGTGCCAGCAGCTTAGCGAGGGACTCCAGGGGCTACACCTTC	CASSLARDSRGYTF
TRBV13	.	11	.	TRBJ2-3	TGTGCCAGCAGCTACACAGATACGCAGTATTTT	CASSYTDTQYF
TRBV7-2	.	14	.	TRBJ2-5	TGTGCCAGCAGCCCGGACGGAACCTTGGAGACCCAGTACTTC	CASSPDGTLETQYF
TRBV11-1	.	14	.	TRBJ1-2	TGTGCCAGCAGCTTAGAGGCGGTCAACTATGGCTACACCTTC	CASSLEAVNYGYTF
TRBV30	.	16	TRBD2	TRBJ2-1	TGTGCCTGGAGCGCGGGGTGGCTAGCGGGAGTTATTGAGCAGTTCTTC	CAWSAGWLAGVIEQFF
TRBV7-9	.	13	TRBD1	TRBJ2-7	TGTGCCAGCAGCTCGACAGGGGGCTACGAGCAGTACTTC	CASSSTGGYEQYF
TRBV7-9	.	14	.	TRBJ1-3	TGTGCCAGCAGCTTTTCGGCCTCTGGAAACACCATATATTTT	CASSFSASGNTIYF
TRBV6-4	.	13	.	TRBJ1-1	TGTGCCAGCAGTGACGAGGGGGGGACTGAAGCTTTCTTT	CASSDEGGTEAFF
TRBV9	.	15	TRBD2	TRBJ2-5	TGTGCCAGCAGCGTCGTCGGGGGGATCCAAGAGACCCAGTACTTC	CASSVVGGIQETQYF
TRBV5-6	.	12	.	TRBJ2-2	TGTGCCAGCAGCAGGCGGACCGGGGAGCTGTTTTTT	CASSRRTGELFF
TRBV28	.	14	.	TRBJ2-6	TGTGCCAGCAGCACAGGTTCTGGGGCCAACGTCCTGACTTTC	CASSTGSGANVLTF
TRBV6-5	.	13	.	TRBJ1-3	TGTGCCAGCAGTCCCGGACAGTTAAACACCATATATTTT	CASSPGQLNTIYF
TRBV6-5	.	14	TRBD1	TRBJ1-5	TGTGCCAGCAGAACCCACAGGGGTGGACAGCCCCAGCATTTT	CASRTHRGGQPQHF
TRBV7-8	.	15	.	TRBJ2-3	TGTGCCAGCAGCGAACCTAGCGAAACCACAGATACGCAGTATTTT	CASSEPSETTDTQYF
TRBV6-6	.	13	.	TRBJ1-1	TGTGCCAGCACCGAGATCAGGGCCGCTGAAGCTTTCTTT	CASTEIRAAEAFF
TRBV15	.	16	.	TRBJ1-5	TGTGCCACCAGCAGAGATGGCTTCGGAAGAACCCAGCCCCAGCATTTT	CATSRDGFGRTQPQHF
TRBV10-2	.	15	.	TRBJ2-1	TGCGCCAGCTCCCGAGTGGGGGGTTTCTACAATGAGCAGTTCTTC	CASSRVGGFYNEQFF
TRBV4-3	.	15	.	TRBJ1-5	TGCGCCAGCAGCCCAGATCAGGGAGCCCATCAGCCCCAGCATTTT	CASSPDQGAHQPQHF
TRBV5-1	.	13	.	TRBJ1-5	TGCGCCAGCAGCCCCGGTCTAGATCAGCCCCAGCATTTT	CASSPGLDQPQHF
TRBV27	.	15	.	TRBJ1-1	TGTGCCAGCAGTTTGGCAGGGCCCTATAACACTGAAGCTTTCTTT	CASSLAGPYNTEAFF
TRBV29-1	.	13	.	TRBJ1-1	TGCAGCGTTGCGGGACGCCGGAACACTGAAGCTTTCTTT	CSVAGRRNTEAFF
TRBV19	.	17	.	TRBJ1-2	TGTGCCAGTAGTTCCCCCAGCACGGGGGCGAGACGCTATGGCTACACCTTC	CASSSPSTGARRYGYTF
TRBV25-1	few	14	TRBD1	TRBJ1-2	TGTGCCAGCAGTGAACAGGGGGTTCAATATGGCTACACCTTC	CASSEQGVQYGYTF
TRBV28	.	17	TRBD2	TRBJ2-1	TGTGCCAGCAGTTTATATTTCCGGACTAGCCTCTACAATGAGCAGTTCTTC	CASSLYFRTSLYNEQFF
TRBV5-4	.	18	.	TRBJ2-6	TGTGCCAGCAGCGGCGGGACCGCGGGGAGCTCTGGGGCCAACGTCCTGACTTTC	CASSGGTAGSSGANVLTF
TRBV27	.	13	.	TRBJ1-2	TGTGCCAGCAGTTTCAGTATTAACTATGGCTACACCTTC	CASSFSINYGYTF
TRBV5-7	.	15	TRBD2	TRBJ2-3	TGTGCCAGCAGTCCTTGGCGGGAGGGCCGAGATACGCAGTATTTT	CASSPWREGRDTQYF
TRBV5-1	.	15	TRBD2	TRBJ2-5	TGCGCCAGCAGCCGGACTAGCGGGAGTTTGGAGACCCAGTACTTC	CASSRTSGSLETQYF
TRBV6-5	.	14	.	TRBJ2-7	TGTGCCAGCAGTTACTCTGGGGTAGACTACGAGCAGTACTTC	CASSYSGVDYEQYF
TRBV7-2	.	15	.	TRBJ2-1	TGTGCCAGCAGCTCCCGAGCGAACTCCTACAATGAGCAGTTCTTC	CASSSRANSYNEQFF
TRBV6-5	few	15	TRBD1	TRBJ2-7	TGTGCCAGCAGTTCGAGTCGACAGGGATCCTACGAGCAGTACTTC	CASSSSRQGSYEQYF
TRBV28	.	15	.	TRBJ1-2	TGTGCCACCTCAGAGGGGGGCGCAACTAGTTATGGCTACACCTTC	CATSEGGATSYGYTF
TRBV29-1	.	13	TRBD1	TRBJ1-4	TGCAGCGTAACGACAGGGTCGGATGAAAAACTGTTTTTT	CSVTTGSDEKLFF
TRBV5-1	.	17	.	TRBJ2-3	TGCGCCAGCAGCCGGGCGGGGGCCGGGACTAGCACAGATACGCAGTATTTT	CASSRAGAGTSTDTQYF
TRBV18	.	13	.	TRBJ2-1	TGTGCCAGCTCACCCGGCGAAGACAATGAGCAGTTCTTC	CASSPGEDNEQFF
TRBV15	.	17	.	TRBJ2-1	TGTGCCACCAGCACGCGGGGACTGACGAGCTCCTACAATGAGCAGTTCTTC	CATSTRGLTSSYNEQFF
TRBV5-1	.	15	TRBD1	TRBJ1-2	TGCGCCAGCAGCCTATCGGGACAGGGGATCTATGGCTACACCTTC	CASSLSGQGIYGYTF
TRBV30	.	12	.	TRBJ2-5	TGTGCCTGGAGCCACAGGGAGGAGACCCAGTACTTC	CAWSHREETQYF
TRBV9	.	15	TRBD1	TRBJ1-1	TGTGCCAGCAGCGAGGGACAGGGGGCGAACACTGAAGCTTTCTTT	CASSEGQGANTEAFF
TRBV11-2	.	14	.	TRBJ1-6	TGTGCCAGCAGTGGGGGGCGGGGTAATTCACCCCTCCACTTT	CASSGGRGNSPLHF
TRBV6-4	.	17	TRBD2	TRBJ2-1	TGTGCCAGCAGTGCCTACCCGACTAGCGGGAAAGTCGGTGAGCAGTTCTTC	CASSAYPTSGKVGEQFF
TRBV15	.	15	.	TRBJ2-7	TGTGCCACCAGCAGAGATGTTGGGGTCTCCTACGAGCAGTACTTC	CATSRDVGVSYEQYF
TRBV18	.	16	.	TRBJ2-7	TGTGCCAGCTCAACCGCCGGGCAGGGGCAAGTCTACGAGCAGTACTTC	CASSTAGQGQVYEQYF
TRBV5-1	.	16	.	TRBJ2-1	TGCGCCAGCAGCAAACGAGGGACTCCCGCCGCGGAGCAGCGGTTCTTC	CASSKRGTPAAEQRFF
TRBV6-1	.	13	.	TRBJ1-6	TGTGCCAGCAGTGATGGGGTCTCCTCACCCCTCCACTTT	CASSDGVSSPLHF
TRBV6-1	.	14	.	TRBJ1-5	TGTGCCAGCAGTGAGCCCGGACTTTATCAGCCCCAGCATTTT	CASSEPGLYQPQHF
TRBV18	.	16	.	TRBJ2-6	TGTGCCAGCTCACCAGGGATGGAGTCTGGGGCCAACGTCCTGACTTTC	CASSPGMESGANVLTF
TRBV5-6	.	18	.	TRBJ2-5	TGTGCCAGCAGTCGGGACAGGGACGTAGCGGGGGGTAGGAAGACCCAGTACTTC	CASSRDRDVAGGRKTQYF
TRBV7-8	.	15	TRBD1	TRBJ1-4	TGTGCCAGCAGCCCCCGCGACAGGGTTGGCGAAAAACTGTTTTTT	CASSPRDRVGEKLFF
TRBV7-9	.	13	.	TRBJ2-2	TGTGCCAGCAGCCCCGAAAACACCGGGGAGCTGTTTTTT	CASSPENTGELFF